This T cell receptor (beta chain) was captured in a study of shared clonotypes between healthy human individuals. Study conclusions and caveats: What naive subsets generally showed was a larger estimated richness than memory subsets showed.

Per the study methods: ImmunoSEQ supplied junction-only sequences lacking quality scores, so filtering was different. Produced via immunoSEQ multiplex PCR; TCRdb's table is partial and in-frame only. V and J calls and clone size come straight from that table; D and trimming were deduced from the DNA. Here the sample spans over a million clones, about 80% being singletons. This clone was observed a handful of times. Its antigen is unknown. Between the trimmed V and J ends, which lost 7 bases and 0 bases, there was a span of 6 bases. The CDR3 has 11 residues. Germline V gene lookup returns CDR1 SQVTM and CDR2 ANQGSEA.

The sample consisted of memory CD4+ T cells from PBMCs. Subset defined: CD45RA-negative fraction. This TCR was sampled from a man between 18 and 35 years old in good health. Some clones in this sample may be carry-over from other donors' samples. This chain links TRBV29-1 with TRBJ1-2; D unresolved. The DNA for the CDR3 is TGCAGCGCCACTACTAACTATGGCTACACCTTC. This codes for CSATTNYGYTF.